The sequence of this T cell receptor beta chain was determined in a study of T cell repertoires in cytomegalovirus infection. TCRdb fed the reads into MiXCR, producing one record per CDR3 protein. Here the sample spans 700,000 to 900,000 distinct CDR3 sequences, 25% to 30% being singletons. Looked up from germline, CDR1 is LGHNA and CDR2 is YSLEER. Trimming left V 0 bases short and J 3 bases short, with 15 bases between. The CDR3 covers 17 residues. Details on this clonotype: Its antigen is unknown.

The rearrangement joins TRBV4-3 to TRBJ1-5; weak D call: TRBD1 (6 bases). The sample here was cultured CD8+ T cells from PBMCs, taken from culture after CMV antigen stimulation. This clonotype originated in a human donor in good health (CMV status not recorded). Some clones in this sample may be carry-over from other donors' samples. CDR3 sequence reads: CASSQEVWTAPNQPQHF. CDR3 in DNA: TGCGCCAGCAGCCAAGAGGTTTGGACAGCTCCCAATCAGCCCCAGCATTTT.